Included here is one TCR beta chain sequence, with context. What antigen it recognizes has not been identified. Per-nucleotide qualities are absent, and no much larger clonotype sits a single base away. This sample was taken from a study of blood T cell repertoires in COVID-19 (dated by TCRdb to 2020 to 2021). Context from the whole study: Samples from collaborators originated in the United States, Italy and Spain and spanned both the acute and convalescent phases of COVID-19. The dataset comprised deeply sampled blood TCRbeta repertoires from subjects exposed to, actively infected with, or recovered from COVID-19. A de-identified subject ID, COVID-19 status, age in years and sex were almost always included in the sample metadata. HLA class I and class II types, where available, came from metadata supplied by the sample provider rather than from assay-based typing. The samples were drawn from two sources: the first 160 participants of the ongoing ImmuneRACE study, and 950 to 1,500 subjects contributed by 6 global collaborators. The material from the prospective study consisted of cDNA or gDNA derived from T cells, B-cell-depleted T cells, or PBMCs. The repertoires were released in a freely available public database intended as a resource for research on the immune response to SARS-CoV-2. Study-wide conclusions, independent of this receptor: How much clinical and demographic metadata was included differed by source and by participant, and the metadata was provided uncurated.

Collaborating institutions collected whole blood in K2EDTA tubes following their own protocols. For TCRbeta analysis, collaborators shipped samples as frozen whole blood, isolated PBMCs, or DNA extracted from either of those sample types. CDR1 and CDR2 are drawn from the germline V gene (reference sequence): SGHNT, YYREEE. The CDR3 spans 13 residues, from the cysteine through the phenylalanine. Kept here is only the CDR3 DNA, which spans 39 bases and is read in frame from base 1. Trimming at the junction amounts to 0 bases on V and 3 bases on J, and the germline ends lie 5 bases apart. TCRbeta CDR3 regions were amplified from genomic DNA using the immunoSEQ Assay, a bias-controlled multiplex PCR. The study's own analysis went as follows. The number of nucleated cells in each sample was estimated by amplification of reference gene primers within the assay. To quantify the absolute abundance of each unique TCRbeta CDR3 rearrangement, sequence reads were collapsed and filtered. For each sample, productive Simpson clonality was calculated as the square root of Simpson's diversity index across productive rearrangements. TCRdb provides this immuneACCESS table in a form limited to in-frame rearrangements. Some clones are lacking; in checked studies, under half of them reflect an unresolved V gene, and why the rest are absent is not known. The V and J calls and the clone size are those of that table, but D and trimming were determined from the DNA. This sample holds about 40,000 clones; around 87% were observed only once. The top ten hold about 9.1% of the sample.

The sequenced sample consisted of peripheral blood. The receptor comes from a woman of 80 years or more with active COVID-19. Rearrangement joined TRBV5-4 to TRBJ2-3; the D gene identity is not certain. DNA sequence: TGTGCCAGCAGCTTGGGCGAGACAGATACGCAGTATTTT. Its amino acids are CASSLGETDTQYF.